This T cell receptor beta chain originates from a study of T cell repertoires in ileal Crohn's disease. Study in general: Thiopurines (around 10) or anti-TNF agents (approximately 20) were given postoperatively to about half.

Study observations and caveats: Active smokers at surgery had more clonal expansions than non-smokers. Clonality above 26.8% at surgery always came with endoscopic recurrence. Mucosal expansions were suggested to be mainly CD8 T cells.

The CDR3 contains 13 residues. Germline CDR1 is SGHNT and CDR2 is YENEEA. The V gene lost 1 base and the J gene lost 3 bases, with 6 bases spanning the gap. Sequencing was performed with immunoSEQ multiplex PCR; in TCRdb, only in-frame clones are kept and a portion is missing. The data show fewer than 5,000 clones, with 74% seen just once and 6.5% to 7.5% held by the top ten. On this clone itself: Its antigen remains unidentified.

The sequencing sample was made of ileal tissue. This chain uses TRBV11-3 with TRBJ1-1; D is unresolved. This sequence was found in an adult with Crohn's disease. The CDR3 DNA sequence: TGTGCCAGCAGCTTAGCCCGAGACACTGAAGCTTTCTTT. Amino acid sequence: CASSLARDTEAFF. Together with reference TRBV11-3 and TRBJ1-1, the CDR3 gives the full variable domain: EAGVVQSPRYKIIEKKQPVAFWCNPISGHNTLYWYLQNLGQGPELLIRYENEEAVDDSQLPKDRFSAERLKGVDSTLKIQPAELGDSAVYLCASSLARDTEAFFGQGTRLTVV.